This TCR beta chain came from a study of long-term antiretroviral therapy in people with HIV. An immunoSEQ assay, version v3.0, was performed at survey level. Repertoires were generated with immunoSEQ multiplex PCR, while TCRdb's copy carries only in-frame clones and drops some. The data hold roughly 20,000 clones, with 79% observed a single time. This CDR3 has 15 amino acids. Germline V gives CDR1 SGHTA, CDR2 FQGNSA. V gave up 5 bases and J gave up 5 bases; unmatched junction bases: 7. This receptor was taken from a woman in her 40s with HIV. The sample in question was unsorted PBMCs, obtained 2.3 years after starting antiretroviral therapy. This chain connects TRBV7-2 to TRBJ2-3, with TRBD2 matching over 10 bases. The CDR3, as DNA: TGTGCCAGCAGCACCAGCGGGGGGGCCAGAGATACGCAGTATTTT. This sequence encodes CASSTSGGARDTQYF.